The 31 T cell receptor beta chains below come from one sample, sequenced in a study of blood T cell repertoires in COVID-19. Measured with immunoSEQ multiplex PCR; TCRdb has only the in-frame clones, and not every one. The sample shows about 400,000 clones, approximately 88% of them seen only once. Sequencing was carried out using PBMCs or T cells enriched from blood (not recorded which). The receptor source for this set is a woman between 40 and 50 years old with acute COVID-19.

V and J are TRBV19 and TRBJ2-4, with a tentative D call TRBD1 (6 bases). Germline V lookup: CDR1 LNHDA, CDR2 SQIVND (reference sequence). V lost 8 bases, J lost 1 base, and 12 bases lay in between. The CDR3 runs 14 residues. For the CDR3, the DNA is TGTGCCAGTGCATTCACAGGGGCCAAAAACATTCAGTACTTC. This gives the protein CASAFTGAKNIQYF.

The rearrangement links TRBV15 to TRBJ1-1, with 7 nucleotides matching TRBD1. Germline V gene data show CDR1 as LNHNV and CDR2 as YYDKDF (reference sequence). This CDR3 has 17 amino acids. V lost 0 bases, J lost 3 bases, and 10 bases stayed unmatched. Written as DNA, the CDR3 is TGTGCCACCAGCAGAGATCGAGGGGGCGGGAAAGACACTGAAGCTTTCTTT. Translating it yields CATSRDRGGGKDTEAFF.

The rearrangement links TRBV5-4 to TRBJ2-7; D may be TRBD2 (5 bases). The V gene lost 4 bases and the J gene lost 1 base, with 15 bases spanning the gap. CDR1 is SGHNT and CDR2 is YYREEE in the germline V gene (reference sequence). CDR3 length: 15 residues. The CDR3 reads CASSHRGKSSYEQYF. CDR3 in DNA: TGTGCCAGCAGCCACCGGGGTAAGAGTTCCTACGAGCAGTACTTC.

The V and J genes are TRBV29-1 and TRBJ2-7, with 11 bases identical to TRBD1. This CDR3 has 13 amino acids. Germline-derived CDR1 and CDR2 are SQVTM and ANQGSEA. Trimming took 7 bases from V and 2 from J; bases not matched to a gene: 4. Written as DNA, the CDR3 is TGCAGCGCGAGGGGACAGGGGGCCTACGAGCAGTACTTC. This gives the protein CSARGQGAYEQYF.

This rearrangement joins TRBV4-2 to TRBJ2-7, with 8 bases aligning to TRBD2. Per the germline V gene, CDR1 is LGHNA and CDR2 is YNFKEQ. Trimming removed 3 bases from V and 2 bases from J; junction bases left unmatched: 9. The CDR3 sequence is 16 residues long. CDR3 protein: CASSHESRGGTYEQYF. As DNA, the CDR3 is TGTGCCAGCAGCCACGAGTCGCGCGGGGGGACCTACGAGCAGTACTTC.

The J gene is TRBJ1-1, the V gene TRBV7-9, with D maybe TRBD1 (5 bases). The germline CDR1 and CDR2 sequences are SEHNR and FQNEAQ (reference sequence). Trimming left V 0 bases short and J 5 bases short, with 13 bases between. CDR3 length: 15 residues. The CDR3 bases are TGTGCCAGCAGCTTAGCGGAGGGGAACTTGACTGAAGCTTTCTTT. Translation: CASSLAEGNLTEAFF.

This chain uses TRBV2 with TRBJ2-7, with a weak D call TRBD1 (6 bases). V lost 6 bases and J lost 0, with 12 bases in between. Germline V lookup: CDR1 SNHLY, CDR2 FYNNEI. The CDR3 is 14 amino acids. CDR3 coding DNA: TGTGCCAGCAGCGGACAGAGGAGCTCCTACGAGCAGTACTTC. Its protein product is CASSGQRSSYEQYF.

The V call is TRBV14, the J call TRBJ1-1; D gene uncertain. Trimming took 4 bases from V and 4 from J, leaving 4 bases between them. CDR1 and CDR2 (germline): SGHDN, FVKESK. This CDR3 comprises 11 residues. The CDR3 DNA sequence: TGTGCCAGCAGCCCGGGCACTGAAGCTTTCTTT. Protein: CASSPGTEAFF.

V is TRBV7-9 and J is TRBJ1-4; TRBD1 matches 7 bases. The V and J ends lost 4 bases and 1 base, in that order; junction bases with no gene match: 12. Per the germline V gene, CDR1 is SEHNR and CDR2 is FQNEAQ (reference sequence). There are 18 residues in the CDR3. CDR3 sequence (DNA): TGTGCCAGCAGCTCTCCGGCCGGGACAGAGAAAACTAATGAAAAACTGTTTTTT. This encodes CASSSPAGTEKTNEKLFF.

The chain joins TRBV3-1 (or the pseudogene TRBV3-2) to TRBJ2-3; 9 bases match TRBD1. The CDR3 is 16 residues long. Looked up from germline, CDR1 is LGHDT and CDR2 is YNNKEL (reference sequence). Trimming removed 4 bases from V and 6 bases from J; junction bases left unmatched: 11. In nucleotides, the CDR3 is TGTGCCAGCAGCCTTATTCCGGGACAGGGAACTGATACGCAGTATTTT. This gives the protein CASSLIPGQGTDTQYF.

This clone was seen just once. The CDR3 nucleotides read TGTGCCAGCAGCCAGGCCAATTCTGCAACTAATGAAAAACTGTTTTTT. Translating it yields CASSQANSATNEKLFF. The chain has TRBV3-1 (or the pseudogene TRBV3-2) and TRBJ1-4; no definite D call. Trimming took 3 bases from V and 0 from J, leaving 11 bases between them. The CDR3 has 16 amino acids. CDR1 LGHDT and CDR2 YNNKEL come from the germline V gene (reference sequence).

The V gene is TRBV29-1, the J gene TRBJ2-7; D not resolved. This CDR3 is 11 amino acids long. Germline V lookup: CDR1 SQVTM, CDR2 ANQGSEA. V lost 2 bases, J lost 7 bases, and 9 bases lay in between. For the CDR3, the DNA is TGCAGCGTTGAACGGGTTGGAGAGCAGTACTTC. Its protein is CSVERVGEQYF.

This clone was counted only a few times. The rearrangement joins TRBV2 to TRBJ2-7, with 9 positions matching TRBD2. Germline V gene data show CDR1 as SNHLY and CDR2 as FYNNEI. CDR3 size: 13 residues. The V segment lost 7 bases and the J segment 3 bases; nucleotides outside the gene matches: 4. The CDR3: CASKIAGDYEQYF. The CDR3 DNA sequence: TGTGCCAGCAAGATAGCGGGGGACTACGAGCAGTACTTC.

J is TRBJ1-3 and V is TRBV4-2; 8 nucleotides line up with TRBD1. This CDR3 spans 17 amino acids. Germline CDR1 and CDR2: LGHNA and YNFKEQ. The V segment lost 3 bases and the J segment 3 bases; nucleotides outside the gene matches: 10. The CDR3 region has the DNA TGTGCCAGCAGCCAGTACCAGGGGGCTCAATTTGGAAACACCATATATTTT. Translated: CASSQYQGAQFGNTIYF.

This clone showed up just once. This chain uses TRBV18 with TRBJ1-4, with D possibly TRBD1 on 5 matching bases. The CDR3 totals 15 residues. V was shortened by 1 base and J by 7 bases, with 13 bases between the two germline ends. Germline CDR1 is KGHSH and CDR2 is LQKENI. The CDR3 here is CASSPLHGQLEKLFF. The CDR3 DNA reads as TGTGCCAGCTCACCACTCCATGGACAACTTGAAAAACTGTTTTTT.

As DNA, the CDR3 is TGTGCCAGCAGCTTAGAACAGATCACTGAAGCTTTCTTT. Its translation: CASSLEQITEAFF. The chain recombines TRBV11-2 with TRBJ1-1; D not certain. Trimming left V 0 bases short and J 4 bases short, with 6 bases between. This CDR3 is 13 amino acids long. Germline V lookup: CDR1 SGHAT, CDR2 FQNNGV. Full variable domain (rest looked up from reference TRBV11-2 and TRBJ1-1): EAGVAQSPRYKIIEKRQSVAFWCNPISGHATLYWYQQILGQGPKLLIQFQNNGVVDDSQLPKDRFSAERLKGVDSTLKIQPAKLEDSAVYLCASSLEQITEAFFGQGTRLTVV.

The chain links TRBV19 to TRBJ1-4; 8 bases agree with TRBD1. CDR1 is LNHDA, CDR2 SQIVND, per germline (reference sequence). The V and J ends lost 6 bases and 0 bases, in that order; junction bases with no gene match: 6. The length of the CDR3 is 16 residues. The CDR3 DNA is TGTGCCAGTAGAACGGGACAGGCCGCAACTAATGAAAAACTGTTTTTT. This sequence encodes CASRTGQAATNEKLFF.

The chain has TRBV9 and TRBJ1-4; a possible D gene is TRBD1 (6 bases). The CDR3 runs 14 residues. Per germline, CDR1 SGDLS and CDR2 YYNGEE. Trimming took off 0 bases at V and 8 bases at J, with 11 bases between the two ends. The CDR3: CASSVDPGEEKLFF. For the CDR3, the DNA is TGTGCCAGCAGCGTAGATCCAGGGGAAGAAAAACTGTTTTTT. Based on the CDR3 plus reference TRBV9 and TRBJ1-4, the full variable domain is DSGVTQTPKHLITATGQRVTLRCSPRSGDLSVYWYQQSLDQGLQFLIQYYNGEERAKGNILERFSAQQFPDLHSELNLSSLELGDSALYFCASSVDPGEEKLFFGSGTQLSVL.

This chain joins TRBV29-1 and TRBJ1-2; 8 nucleotides align to TRBD1. CDR1 and CDR2 from the germline V gene are SQVTM and ANQGSEA. Trimming cost V 6 bases and J 8 bases; bases outside gene matches: 11. CDR3 length: 13 residues. This chain's CDR3 is CSVIPGQEEGYTF. DNA for the CDR3: TGCAGCGTGATACCGGGACAGGAAGAAGGCTACACCTTC.

The genes are TRBV18 and TRBJ1-3, with TRBD1 identical over 10 bases. V dropped 6 bases and J dropped 2; count of bases not matched to a gene: 4. This CDR3 contains 15 residues. CDR1 KGHSH and CDR2 LQKENI come from the germline V gene. The CDR3 region has the DNA TGTGCCAGCTCTCGAGACAGGGGGCCTGGAAACACCATATATTTT. Protein product: CASSRDRGPGNTIYF.

The chain couples TRBV5-6 to TRBJ1-2; D is perhaps TRBD1 (5 bases). CDR1 is SGHDT and CDR2 is YYEEEE in the germline V gene. This CDR3 spans 14 amino acids. Between the trimmed V and J ends, which lost 0 bases and 3 bases, there was a span of 9 bases. The DNA for the CDR3 is TGTGCCAGCAGCTTGGCCGACAGATACTATGGCTACACCTTC. Translation: CASSLADRYYGYTF.

The chain is built from TRBV18 and TRBJ2-1; 12 nucleotides align to TRBD2. The CDR3 contains 16 residues. Looked up from germline, CDR1 is KGHSH and CDR2 is LQKENI. The V segment lost 3 bases and the J segment 8 bases; nucleotides outside the gene matches: 8. This chain's CDR3 is CASSPRLAGGHDEQFF. The DNA for the CDR3 is TGTGCCAGCTCACCTCGGCTAGCGGGGGGGCACGATGAGCAGTTCTTC. Full variable domain (outside the CDR3, taken from reference TRBV18 and TRBJ2-1): NAGVMQNPRHLVRRRGQEARLRCSPMKGHSHVYWYRQLPEEGLKFMVYLQKENIIDESGMPKERFSAEFPKEGPSILRIQQVVRGDSAAYFCASSPRLAGGHDEQFFGPGTRLTVL.

This chain uses TRBV27 with TRBJ2-2; 8 bases agree with TRBD2. This CDR3 comprises 17 residues. The germline V gene has CDR1 MNHEY and CDR2 SMNVEV (reference sequence). J lost 7 bases, V lost 3 bases, and 13 bases had no gene match. The CDR3 sequence is CASSFSPGGGPGGELFF. The CDR3 DNA reads as TGTGCCAGCAGTTTCTCCCCCGGCGGGGGGCCTGGCGGGGAGCTGTTTTTT.

This clone was seen a few times. At the DNA level, this CDR3 is encoded by other sequences in the same sample as well. This rearrangement joins TRBV27 to TRBJ2-7; the match to TRBD1 covers 10 bases. The CDR3 length is 15 residues. The germline V gene encodes CDR1 MNHEY and CDR2 SMNVEV (reference sequence). The J segment lost 1 base and the V segment lost 5 bases, leaving 5 bases of the junction unmatched. In nucleotides, the CDR3 is TGTGCCAGCAGTCGACAGGGGGCAAGTTCCTACGAGCAGTACTTC. Translating gives CASSRQGASSYEQYF.

The CDR3 loop is CASSIRDNYGYTF. CDR3 DNA: TGTGCCAGTAGTATACGGGATAACTATGGCTACACCTTC. The gene calls are TRBV19 and TRBJ1-2; D remains ambiguous. V was shortened by 2 bases and J by 1 base, with 5 bases between the two germline ends. CDR3 length equals 13 residues. Germline assignment: CDR1 LNHDA and CDR2 SQIVND (reference sequence).

The genes are TRBV5-4 and TRBJ1-3, with unresolved D. This CDR3 is 13 amino acids long. Deletions cut 0 bases from V and 6 bases from J, with 7 bases between. Germline CDR1 reads SGHNT; CDR2 reads YYREEE (reference sequence). The CDR3 DNA reads as TGTGCCAGCAGCTTGGCGGGATTAAACACCATATATTTT. Protein product: CASSLAGLNTIYF.

This clone appeared once. The genes are TRBV6-5 and TRBJ1-2; D may be TRBD1 (5 bases). Trimming took off 8 bases at V and 7 bases at J, with 23 bases between the two ends. From germline, CDR1 is MNHEY and CDR2 SVGAGI. There are 15 residues in the CDR3. CDR3 region: CASLGGGTPLGGYTF. The CDR3 coding sequence is TGTGCCAGCCTGGGGGGAGGGACCCCACTAGGTGGCTACACCTTC.

V and J are TRBV6-4 and TRBJ2-2; TRBD2 is a possible D gene (6 bases). Germline assignment: CDR1 MRHNA and CDR2 SNTAGT. The CDR3 is 14 amino acids. Trimming stripped 9 bases from V and 3 bases from J, with 14 bases between. CDR3 nucleotide sequence: TGTGCCAGTAAACCGGGACTTTACACCGGGGAGCTGTTTTTT. As protein: CASKPGLYTGELFF.

The CDR3 sequence is CASSLAQGRGRTEAFF. In nucleotides, the CDR3 is TGCGCCAGCAGCTTGGCCCAGGGGCGGGGGAGAACTGAAGCTTTCTTT. The chain combines TRBV5-1 with TRBJ1-1; tentative D call: TRBD1 (6 bases). This CDR3 has 16 amino acids. Per germline, CDR1 SGHRS and CDR2 YFSETQ. Trimming left V 0 bases short and J 5 bases short, with 17 bases between.

CDR3 DNA: TGTGCCAGCACCCTCATTCCGGGGGGGCGAGATGGCTACACCTTC. Encoded protein: CASTLIPGGRDGYTF. The chain links TRBV6-5 to TRBJ1-2, with D perhaps TRBD1 (6 bases). Germline-derived CDR1 and CDR2 are MNHEY and SVGAGI. V was cut by 7 bases and J by 6 bases, with 21 bases left in between. This CDR3 is built from 15 residues.

The chain joins TRBV4-1 to TRBJ1-3; maybe TRBD1 (6 bases). Germline lookup yields CDR1 MGHRA and CDR2 YSYEKL. The ends were cut back, 6 bases at V and 0 bases at J, with 12 bases in the middle. The CDR3 contains 15 residues. The CDR3: CASRTTGSSGNTIYF. CDR3 DNA sequence: TGCGCCAGCAGGACCACAGGGAGCTCTGGAAACACCATATATTTT.